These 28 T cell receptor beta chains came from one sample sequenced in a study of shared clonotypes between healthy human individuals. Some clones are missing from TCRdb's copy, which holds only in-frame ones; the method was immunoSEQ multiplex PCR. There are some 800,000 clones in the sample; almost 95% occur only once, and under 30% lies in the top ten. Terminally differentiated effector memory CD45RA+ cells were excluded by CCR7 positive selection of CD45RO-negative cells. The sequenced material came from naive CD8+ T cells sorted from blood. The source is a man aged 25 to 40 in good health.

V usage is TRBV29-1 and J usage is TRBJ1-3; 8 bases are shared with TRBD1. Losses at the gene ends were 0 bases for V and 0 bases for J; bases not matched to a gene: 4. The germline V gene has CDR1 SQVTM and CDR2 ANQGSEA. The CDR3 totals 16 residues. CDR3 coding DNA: TGCAGCGTTGAAGATAGGGGACAGGACTCTGGAAACACCATATATTTT. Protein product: CSVEDRGQDSGNTIYF.

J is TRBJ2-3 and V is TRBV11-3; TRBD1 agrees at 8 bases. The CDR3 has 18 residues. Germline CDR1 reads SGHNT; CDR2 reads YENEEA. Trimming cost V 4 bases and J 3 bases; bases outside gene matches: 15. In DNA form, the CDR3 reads TGTGCCAGCAGCTCTCGAGACCCGACAGGGGATGGTACAGATACGCAGTATTTT. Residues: CASSSRDPTGDGTDTQYF.

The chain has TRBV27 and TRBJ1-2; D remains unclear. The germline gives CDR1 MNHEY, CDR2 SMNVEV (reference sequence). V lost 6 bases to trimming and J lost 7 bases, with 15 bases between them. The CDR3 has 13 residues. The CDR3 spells CASSLGPQIGYTF. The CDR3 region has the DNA TGTGCCAGCAGCCTAGGCCCTCAAATTGGCTACACCTTC.

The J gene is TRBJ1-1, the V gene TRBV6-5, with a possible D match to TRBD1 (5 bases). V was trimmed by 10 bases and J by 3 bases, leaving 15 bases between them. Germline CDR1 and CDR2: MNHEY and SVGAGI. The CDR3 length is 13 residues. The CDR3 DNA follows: TGTGCCATACTCCACAGGTTACACACTGAAGCTTTCTTT. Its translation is CAILHRLHTEAFF.

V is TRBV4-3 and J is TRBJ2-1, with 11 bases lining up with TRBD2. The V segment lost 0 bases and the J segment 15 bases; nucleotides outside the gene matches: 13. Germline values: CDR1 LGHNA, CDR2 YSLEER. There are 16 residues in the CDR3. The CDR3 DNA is TGCGCCAGCAGCCAAGATGGTTTGCTAGCGGGGGGATGGCTGTTCTTC. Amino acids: CASSQDGLLAGGWLFF.

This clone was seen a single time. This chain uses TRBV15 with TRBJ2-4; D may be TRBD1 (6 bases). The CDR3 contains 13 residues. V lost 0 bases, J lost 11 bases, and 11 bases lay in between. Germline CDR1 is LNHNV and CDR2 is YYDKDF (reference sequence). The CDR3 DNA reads TGTGCCACCAGCAGAGAGGACAGAGTACTTCAGTACTTC. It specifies CATSREDRVLQYF.

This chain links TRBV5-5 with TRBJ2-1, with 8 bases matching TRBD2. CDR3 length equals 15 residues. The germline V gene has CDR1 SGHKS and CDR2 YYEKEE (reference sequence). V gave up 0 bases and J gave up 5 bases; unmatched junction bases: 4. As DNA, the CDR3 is TGTGCCAGCAGCTTGGTAGCGGGGACGAACAATGAGCAGTTCTTC. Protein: CASSLVAGTNNEQFF.

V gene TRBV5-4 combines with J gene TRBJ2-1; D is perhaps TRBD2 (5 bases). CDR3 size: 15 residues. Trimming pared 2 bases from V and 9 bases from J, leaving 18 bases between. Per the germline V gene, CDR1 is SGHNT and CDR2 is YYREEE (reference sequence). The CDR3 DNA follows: TGTGCCAGCAGCTTCCGGGAACTGAACGTCGGTGAGCAGTTCTTC. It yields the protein CASSFRELNVGEQFF.

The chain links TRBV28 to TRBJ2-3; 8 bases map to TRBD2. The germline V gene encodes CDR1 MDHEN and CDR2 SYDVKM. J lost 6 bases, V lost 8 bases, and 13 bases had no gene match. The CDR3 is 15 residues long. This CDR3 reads CASQKGTRKWDTQYF. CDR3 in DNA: TGTGCCAGCCAGAAAGGGACTAGAAAGTGGGATACGCAGTATTTT.

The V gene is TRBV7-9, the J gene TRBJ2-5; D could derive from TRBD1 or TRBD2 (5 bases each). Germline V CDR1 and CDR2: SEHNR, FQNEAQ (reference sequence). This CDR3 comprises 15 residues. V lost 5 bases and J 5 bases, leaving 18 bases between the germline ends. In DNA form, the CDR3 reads TGTGCCAGCAGCAACAAACTGACGGGGCGCGAGACCCAGTACTTC. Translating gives CASSNKLTGRETQYF.

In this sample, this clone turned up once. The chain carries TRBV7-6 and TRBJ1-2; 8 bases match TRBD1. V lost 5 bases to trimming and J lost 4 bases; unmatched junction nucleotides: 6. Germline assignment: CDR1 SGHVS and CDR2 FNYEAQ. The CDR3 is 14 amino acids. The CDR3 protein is CASSTGTGTYGYTF. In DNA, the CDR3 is TGTGCCAGCAGCACCGGGACAGGAACCTATGGCTACACCTTC.

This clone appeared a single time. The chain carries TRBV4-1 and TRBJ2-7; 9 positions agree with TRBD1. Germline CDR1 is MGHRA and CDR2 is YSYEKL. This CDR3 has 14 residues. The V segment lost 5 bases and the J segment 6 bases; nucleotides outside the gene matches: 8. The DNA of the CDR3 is TGCGCCAGCAGCTTGCCGGGACAGGGATCCGAGCAGTACTTC. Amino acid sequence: CASSLPGQGSEQYF.

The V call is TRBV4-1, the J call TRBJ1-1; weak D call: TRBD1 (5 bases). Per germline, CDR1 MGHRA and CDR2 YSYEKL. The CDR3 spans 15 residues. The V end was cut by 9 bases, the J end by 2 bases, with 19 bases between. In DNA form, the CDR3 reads TGCGCCAGTTCGACCTCAGGGCTACTTAACACTGAAGCTTTCTTT. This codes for CASSTSGLLNTEAFF.

The CDR3 reads CASSTRKITDTQYF. The DNA for the CDR3 is TGTGCCAGCAGCACGCGGAAGATCACAGATACGCAGTATTTT. V is TRBV7-8 and J is TRBJ2-3; D not resolved. This CDR3 has 14 amino acids. Germline CDR1 is SGHVS and CDR2 is FQNEAQ. V gave up 5 bases and J gave up 2 bases, with 11 bases separating them.

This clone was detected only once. The CDR3 sequence is CASEGVNTEAFF. The DNA of the CDR3 is TGTGCCAGCGAGGGGGTGAACACTGAAGCTTTCTTT. The chain recombines TRBV7-2 with TRBJ1-1; D is possibly TRBD1 (6 bases). Germline V CDR1 and CDR2: SGHTA, FQGNSA. Trimming took off 8 bases at V and 0 bases at J, with 7 bases between the two ends. The CDR3 loop spans 12 amino acids.

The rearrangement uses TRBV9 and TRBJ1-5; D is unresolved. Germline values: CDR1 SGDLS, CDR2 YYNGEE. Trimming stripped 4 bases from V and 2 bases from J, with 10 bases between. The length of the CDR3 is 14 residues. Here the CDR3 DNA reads TGTGCCAGCAGCCCGGCAGACCGCAATCAGCCCCAGCATTTT. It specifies CASSPADRNQPQHF.

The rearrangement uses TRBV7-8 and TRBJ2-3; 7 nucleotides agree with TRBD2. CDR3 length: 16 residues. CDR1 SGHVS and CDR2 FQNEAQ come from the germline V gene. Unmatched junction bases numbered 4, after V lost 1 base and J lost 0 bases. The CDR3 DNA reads TGTGCCAGCAGCTTAGATAGCGGGTCTAGCACAGATACGCAGTATTTT. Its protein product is CASSLDSGSSTDTQYF.

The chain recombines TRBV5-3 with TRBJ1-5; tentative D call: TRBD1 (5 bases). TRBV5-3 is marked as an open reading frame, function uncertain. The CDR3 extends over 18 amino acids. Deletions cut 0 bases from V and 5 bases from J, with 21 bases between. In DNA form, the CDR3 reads TGTGCCAGAAGCTTGGCCGAGCTGGCCCGAGTAGGGGATCAGCCCCAGCATTTT. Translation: CARSLAELARVGDQPQHF.

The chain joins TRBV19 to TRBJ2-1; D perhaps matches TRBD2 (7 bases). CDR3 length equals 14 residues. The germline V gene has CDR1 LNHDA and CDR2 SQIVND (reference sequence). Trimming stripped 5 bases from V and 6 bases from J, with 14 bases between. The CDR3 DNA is TGTGCCAGTAGTTTGACGGGGGGCGGCAATGAGCAGTTCTTC. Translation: CASSLTGGGNEQFF.

In DNA form, the CDR3 reads TGTGCCAGCAGCTTCACAGGGGGCCTGGCCTACGAGCAGTACTTC. Its translation is CASSFTGGLAYEQYF. The chain employs TRBV5-6 and TRBJ2-7; 9 positions agree with TRBD1. The ends lost 2 bases at V and 2 bases at J; junction bases unmatched: 5. The CDR3 length is 15 residues. Germline-derived CDR1 and CDR2 are SGHDT and YYEEEE.

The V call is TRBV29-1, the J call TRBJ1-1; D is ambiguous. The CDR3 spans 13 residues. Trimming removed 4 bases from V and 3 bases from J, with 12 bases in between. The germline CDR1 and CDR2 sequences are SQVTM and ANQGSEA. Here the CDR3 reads CSVVGDGYTEAFF. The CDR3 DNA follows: TGCAGCGTTGTCGGAGACGGTTACACTGAAGCTTTCTTT.

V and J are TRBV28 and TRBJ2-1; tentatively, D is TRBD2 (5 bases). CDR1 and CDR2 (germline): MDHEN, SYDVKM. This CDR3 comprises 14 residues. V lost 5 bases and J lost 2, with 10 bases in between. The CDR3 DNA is TGTGCCAGCAGTCGGACTCTTACCTACAATGAGCAGTTCTTC. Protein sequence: CASSRTLTYNEQFF.

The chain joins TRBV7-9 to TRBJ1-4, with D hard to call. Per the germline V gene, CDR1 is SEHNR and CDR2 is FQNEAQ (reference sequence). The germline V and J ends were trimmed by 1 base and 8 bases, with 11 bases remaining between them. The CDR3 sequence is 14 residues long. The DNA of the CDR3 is TGTGCCAGCAGCTTAGTGGAGGTTGAAGAAAAACTGTTTTTT. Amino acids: CASSLVEVEEKLFF.

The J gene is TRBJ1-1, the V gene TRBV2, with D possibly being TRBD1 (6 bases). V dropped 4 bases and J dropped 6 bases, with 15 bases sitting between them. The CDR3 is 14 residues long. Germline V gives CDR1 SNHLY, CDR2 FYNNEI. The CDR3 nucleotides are TGTGCCAGCAGTGGGGACACGGGGACCCCTGAAGCTTTCTTT. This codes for CASSGDTGTPEAFF. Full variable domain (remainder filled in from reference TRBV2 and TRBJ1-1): EPEVTQTPSHQVTQMGQEVILRCVPISNHLYFYWYRQILGQKVEFLVSFYNNEISEKSEIFDDQFSVERPDGSNFTLKIRSTKLEDSAMYFCASSGDTGTPEAFFGQGTRLTVV.

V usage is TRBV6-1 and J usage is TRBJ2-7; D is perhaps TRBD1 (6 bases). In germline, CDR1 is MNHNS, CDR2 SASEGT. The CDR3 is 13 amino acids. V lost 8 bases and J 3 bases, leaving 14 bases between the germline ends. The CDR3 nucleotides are TGTGCCAGCGAGGAACAGGGTTTCTACGAGCAGTACTTC. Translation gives CASEEQGFYEQYF.

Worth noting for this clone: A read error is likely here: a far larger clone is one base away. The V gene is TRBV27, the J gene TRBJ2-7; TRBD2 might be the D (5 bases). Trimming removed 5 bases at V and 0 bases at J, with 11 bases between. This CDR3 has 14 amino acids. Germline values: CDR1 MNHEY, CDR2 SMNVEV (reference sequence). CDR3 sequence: CASSPPSGSYEQYF. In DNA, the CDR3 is TGTGCCAGCAGTCCGCCCAGCGGCTCCTACGAGCAGTACTTC.

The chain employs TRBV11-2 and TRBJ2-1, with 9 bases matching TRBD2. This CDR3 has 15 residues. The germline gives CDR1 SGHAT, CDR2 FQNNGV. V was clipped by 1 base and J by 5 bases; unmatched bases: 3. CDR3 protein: CASSLGQRGDNEQFF. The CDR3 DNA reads TGTGCCAGCAGCTTAGGACAGCGGGGGGACAATGAGCAGTTCTTC.

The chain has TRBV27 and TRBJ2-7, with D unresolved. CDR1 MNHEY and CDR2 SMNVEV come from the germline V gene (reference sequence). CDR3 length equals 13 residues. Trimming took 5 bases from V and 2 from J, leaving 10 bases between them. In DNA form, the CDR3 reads TGTGCCAGCAGTAGGCGAGGCCCCTACGAGCAGTACTTC. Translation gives CASSRRGPYEQYF.